This T cell receptor (beta chain) is from a study of early T cells in non-severe SARS-CoV-2 infection. Study details: Sequenced material consisted of bulk RNA (from unsorted whole blood), and chains were unpaired.

This clonotype was seen a few times. Molecules of cDNA were individually given unique molecular identifiers that were attached to them. TCRdb re-called the 5' RACE reads with MiXCR, one entry per CDR3 protein. The table lists tens of thousands of distinct CDR3 sequences, around 12% of them singletons. The CDR3 is 17 amino acids. Germline-derived CDR1 and CDR2 are SGHNT and YYREEE (reference sequence). V was clipped by 4 bases and J by 5 bases; unmatched bases: 13. J is TRBJ2-7 and V is TRBV5-4; 12 bases fit TRBD2. The sequenced sample consisted of whole blood. This TCR was recovered from an adult who was a healthcare worker with PCR-confirmed SARS-CoV-2 infection or an uninfected control (not recorded which). This CDR3 reads CASSRGLLAGGKDEQYF. Here the CDR3 DNA reads TGTGCCAGCAGCCGGGGGCTACTAGCGGGGGGAAAGGACGAGCAGTACTTC.